These 8 T cell receptor beta chains were all obtained from the same sample, sequenced in a study of blood T cell repertoires in COVID-19. Sequencing was performed with immunoSEQ multiplex PCR; in TCRdb, only in-frame clones are kept and a portion is missing. This table has about 380,000 clones, roughly 86% appearing once. The material sequenced was peripheral blood. These TCRs come from a human donor with acute or convalescent COVID-19. The donor label of this sample is uncertain.

The genes are TRBV2 and TRBJ2-2; 8 nucleotides align to TRBD2. This CDR3 has 19 residues. CDR1 and CDR2 (germline): SNHLY, FYNNEI. The V and J ends lost 8 bases and 1 base, in that order; junction bases with no gene match: 18. The CDR3, as DNA: TGTGCCAGCGCCCGTCGCCCCCCCGGGACTAGTGTGAACACCGGGGAGCTGTTTTTT. Encoded protein: CASARRPPGTSVNTGELFF.

In the case of this clone: A much larger clonotype is one base distant, so this may be a read error. Other nucleotide sequences from this sample produce the same CDR3. The chain has TRBV11-2 and TRBJ2-7, with D possibly TRBD1 on 6 matching bases. In germline, CDR1 is SGHAT, CDR2 FQNNGV. V lost 5 bases to trimming and J lost 3 bases, with 11 bases between them. This CDR3 has 13 residues. CDR3 nucleotides: TGTGCCAGCAGCCGACAGGCGGGCTACGAGCAGTACTTC. Residues: CASSRQAGYEQYF. Full variable domain (remainder filled in from reference TRBV11-2 and TRBJ2-7): EAGVAQSPRYKIIEKRQSVAFWCNPISGHATLYWYQQILGQGPKLLIQFQNNGVVDDSQLPKDRFSAERLKGVDSTLKIQPAKLEDSAVYLCASSRQAGYEQYFGPGTRLTVT.

The rearrangement links TRBV6-6 to TRBJ2-1, with 8 bases matching TRBD2. Germline loops: CDR1 MNHNY, CDR2 SVGAGI (reference sequence). After removal of 4 bases from V and 5 bases from J, the junction contained 7 bases not matched to a gene. This CDR3 comprises 15 residues. The CDR3, as DNA: TGTGCCAGCAGTTTAGAGAGCGGGGGTCACAATGAGCAGTTCTTC. Translating gives CASSLESGGHNEQFF.

The chain uses TRBV5-1 and TRBJ2-3; 7 bases match TRBD1. CDR1 SGHRS and CDR2 YFSETQ come from the germline V gene. J gave up 3 bases and V 0 bases, and 7 bases lay outside the gene matches. This CDR3 has 16 residues. The CDR3 DNA reads TGCGCCAGCAGCTTGGGGGACAGAAGTTTGACAGATACGCAGTATTTT. Residues: CASSLGDRSLTDTQYF. The whole variable domain, filled in from reference TRBV5-1 and TRBJ2-3, reads KAGVTQTPRYLIKTRGQQVTLSCSPISGHRSVSWYQQTPGQGLQFLFEYFSETQRNKGNFPGRFSGRQFSNSRSEMNVSTLELGDSALYLCASSLGDRSLTDTQYFGPGTRLTVL.

The chain uses TRBV18 and TRBJ2-7; D is unresolved. CDR1 is KGHSH, CDR2 LQKENI, per germline. The CDR3 is 15 amino acids. Deletions cut 3 bases from V and 3 bases from J, with 15 bases between. In DNA, the CDR3 is TGTGCCAGCTCACCGTTCACCCCAGAAGTCTACGAGCAGTACTTC. It yields the protein CASSPFTPEVYEQYF.

The chain uses TRBV15 and TRBJ2-5; 10 nucleotides match TRBD1. CDR1 and CDR2 (germline): LNHNV, YYDKDF (reference sequence). The CDR3 runs 16 residues. J gave up 2 bases and V 0 bases, and 3 bases lay outside the gene matches. The CDR3 DNA reads TGTGCCACCAGCAGAGATTGGGGACAGGGGCAAGAGACCCAGTACTTC. It is translated as CATSRDWGQGQETQYF.

The V gene is TRBV18, the J gene TRBJ1-6; perhaps TRBD1 as D (6 bases). Per germline, CDR1 KGHSH and CDR2 LQKENI. Trimming stripped 3 bases from V and 3 bases from J, with 12 bases between. CDR3 length: 16 amino acids. The CDR3 DNA sequence: TGTGCCAGCTCACCGTTACAGGGCATCTATAATTCACCCCTCCACTTT. It is translated as CASSPLQGIYNSPLHF.

Only a few counts were recorded for this clone. The chain uses TRBV27 and TRBJ1-5; no reliable D call. The length of the CDR3 is 13 residues. Trimming removed 6 bases at V and 4 bases at J, with 10 bases between. CDR1 is MNHEY and CDR2 is SMNVEV in the germline V gene (reference sequence). The CDR3 coding sequence is TGTGCCAGCAGATTCGGGGAGAATCAGCCCCAGCATTTT. Protein product: CASRFGENQPQHF.